The rows below give T cell receptor beta chains drawn from one sample of a study of blood T cell repertoires in COVID-19. Sequencing used immunoSEQ multiplex PCR; TCRdb keeps in-frame clones, though not all of them. Among some 100,000 clones listed, around 90% were seen once. The sample taken for sequencing was peripheral blood. Receptor source: a woman in her sixties with acute or convalescent COVID-19. CDR3s include the opening cysteine and the closing phenylalanine or tryptophan. Fields, in order: clone size, V gene, D gene, J gene, CDR3 DNA, CDR3 protein. The D gene is left open where the match is weak. Expanded clones get a size class; other rows say once, few or many, or leave the size out.

clone_size: few; v_call: TRBV19; d_call: TRBD2; j_call: TRBJ2-1; cdr3_nt: TGTGCCAGTAGTATAAAACGGACTAGCGGGAGACCGTCCTACAATGAGCAGTTCTTC; cdr3_aa: CASSIKRTSGRPSYNEQFF
clone_size: .; v_call: TRBV19; d_call: .; j_call: TRBJ1-1; cdr3_nt: TGTGCCAGTGGGGACACCATGAACACTGAAGCTTTCTTT; cdr3_aa: CASGDTMNTEAFF
clone_size: .; v_call: TRBV2; d_call: TRBD2; j_call: TRBJ2-1; cdr3_nt: TGTGCCAGCATACTAAGGACTAGCGGGAGTATTGAGCAGTTCTTC; cdr3_aa: CASILRTSGSIEQFF
clone_size: .; v_call: TRBV25-1; d_call: TRBD2; j_call: TRBJ2-3; cdr3_nt: TGTGCCAGCTCAGTCGGGGGGAGGACAGATACGCAGTATTTT; cdr3_aa: CASSVGGRTDTQYF
clone_size: .; v_call: TRBV10-1; d_call: TRBD1; j_call: TRBJ1-1; cdr3_nt: TGCGCCAGCAGCCGGACAGGGAACACTGAAGCTTTCTTT; cdr3_aa: CASSRTGNTEAFF
clone_size: .; v_call: TRBV2; d_call: .; j_call: TRBJ1-4; cdr3_nt: TGTGCCAGCAGACATAATGAAAAACTGTTTTTT; cdr3_aa: CASRHNEKLFF
clone_size: few; v_call: TRBV27; d_call: .; j_call: TRBJ2-7; cdr3_nt: TGTGCCAGCAGTTCCTACCAGGCCCCCCACGAGCAGTACTTC; cdr3_aa: CASSSYQAPHEQYF
clone_size: once; v_call: TRBV11-3; d_call: .; j_call: TRBJ2-2; cdr3_nt: TGTGCCAGCAGCTTAGCCCCAGCGACGGCCGGGGAGCTGTTTTTT; cdr3_aa: CASSLAPATAGELFF
clone_size: .; v_call: TRBV5-8; d_call: .; j_call: TRBJ1-1; cdr3_nt: TGTGCCACCACCCGCAGGCTAACGGCTGAAGCTTTCTTT; cdr3_aa: CATTRRLTAEAFF
clone_size: .; v_call: TRBV9; d_call: TRBD2; j_call: TRBJ2-3; cdr3_nt: TGTGCCAGCAGCGTAGTTGGCAGCGGGAGTGGATTAGATACGCAGTATTTT; cdr3_aa: CASSVVGSGSGLDTQYF
clone_size: .; v_call: TRBV3-1/TRBV3-2; d_call: .; j_call: TRBJ1-2; cdr3_nt: TGTGCCAGCAGCCAAGCAGGGGCCCAATATGGCTACACCTTC; cdr3_aa: CASSQAGAQYGYTF
clone_size: .; v_call: TRBV7-9; d_call: .; j_call: TRBJ2-7; cdr3_nt: TGTGCCAGCAGCTTCTCAGACAGATACGAGCAGTACTTC; cdr3_aa: CASSFSDRYEQYF
clone_size: .; v_call: TRBV10-3; d_call: .; j_call: TRBJ1-5; cdr3_nt: TGTGCCAGTGACGATACAGGGAACGGCAATCAGCCCCAGCATTTT; cdr3_aa: CASDDTGNGNQPQHF
clone_size: .; v_call: TRBV3-1/TRBV3-2; d_call: .; j_call: TRBJ1-1; cdr3_nt: TGTGCCAGCAGCCAGTCGTCTGAAGCTTTCTTT; cdr3_aa: CASSQSSEAFF
clone_size: .; v_call: TRBV29-1; d_call: .; j_call: TRBJ2-3; cdr3_nt: TGCAGCGTTGCGGGCGGGGCCGGAGATACGCAGTATTTT; cdr3_aa: CSVAGGAGDTQYF
clone_size: .; v_call: TRBV28; d_call: TRBD1; j_call: TRBJ1-3; cdr3_nt: TGTGCCAGCAGTGTTCGACAGGGTATGGAGGGAAACACCATATATTTT; cdr3_aa: CASSVRQGMEGNTIYF
clone_size: .; v_call: TRBV7-8; d_call: TRBD1; j_call: TRBJ1-5; cdr3_nt: TGTGCCAGCAGCTTAGCGCGACAGGGCTACAGCAATCAGCCCCAGCATTTT; cdr3_aa: CASSLARQGYSNQPQHF
clone_size: .; v_call: TRBV6-6; d_call: TRBD1; j_call: TRBJ1-4; cdr3_nt: TGTGCCAGCAGTGAGGACAGGGGGTTTAATGAAAAACTGTTTTTT; cdr3_aa: CASSEDRGFNEKLFF
clone_size: once; v_call: TRBV29-1; d_call: TRBD1; j_call: TRBJ2-1; cdr3_nt: TGCAGCGGTAGAGTGGGGACAGGGGGGCCACCCTACAATGAGCAGTTCTTC; cdr3_aa: CSGRVGTGGPPYNEQFF
clone_size: .; v_call: TRBV6-6; d_call: .; j_call: TRBJ1-1; cdr3_nt: TGTGCCAGCAGTTACTCGGGGGGTTTAAACACTGAAGCTTTCTTT; cdr3_aa: CASSYSGGLNTEAFF